This T cell receptor beta chain was obtained from a study of blood T cell repertoires in COVID-19. Turning to the study itself: Spain, Italy and the United States supplied samples that represented acute and convalescent COVID-19. From T cells, B-cell-depleted T cells, or PBMCs came the material, which was cDNA or gDNA.

Using immunoSEQ multiplex PCR, the repertoire was profiled, and TCRdb retains in-frame clones only, with some absent. The table shows fewer than 250,000 clones, with around four fifths occurring only once. Per germline, CDR1 SGHTS and CDR2 YDEGEE. CDR3 length: 16 amino acids. The trim removed 0 bases at V and 4 bases at J, leaving 6 bases unmatched. The clonotype originates from a woman aged 45-65 years with acute or convalescent COVID-19. This chain links TRBV5-8 with TRBJ1-4, with 7 bases aligning to TRBD1. Sequencing input: peripheral blood. For the CDR3, the DNA is TGTGCCAGCAGCTTGGGTGCCAGGGGGTATAATGAAAAACTGTTTTTT. Amino acids: CASSLGARGYNEKLFF.